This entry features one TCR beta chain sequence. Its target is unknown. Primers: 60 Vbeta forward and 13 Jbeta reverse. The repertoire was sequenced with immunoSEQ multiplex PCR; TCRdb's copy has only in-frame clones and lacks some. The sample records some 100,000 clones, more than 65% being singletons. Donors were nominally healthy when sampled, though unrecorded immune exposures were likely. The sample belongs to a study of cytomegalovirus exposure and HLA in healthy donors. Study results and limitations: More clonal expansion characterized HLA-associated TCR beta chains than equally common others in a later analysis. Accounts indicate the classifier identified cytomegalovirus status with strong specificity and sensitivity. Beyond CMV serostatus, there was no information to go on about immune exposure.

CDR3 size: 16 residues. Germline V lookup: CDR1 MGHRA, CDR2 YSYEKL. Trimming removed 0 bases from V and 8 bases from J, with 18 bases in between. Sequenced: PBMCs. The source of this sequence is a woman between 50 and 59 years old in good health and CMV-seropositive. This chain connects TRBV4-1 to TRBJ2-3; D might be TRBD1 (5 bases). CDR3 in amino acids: CASSQDVIGVGGTQYF. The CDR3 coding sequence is TGCGCCAGCAGCCAAGATGTCATAGGGGTTGGTGGTACGCAGTATTTT.